The entry below gives a single T cell receptor beta chain sequence along with its context. The sample originates from a study of blood T cell repertoires in COVID-19. Background on the study: Material from acute and convalescent COVID-19 was sourced from the United States, Italy and Spain. PBMCs, B-cell-depleted T cells, or T cells were the source of the cDNA or gDNA that made up the material.

How the authors handled the data: It was from reference gene primer amplification that nucleated cell counts were estimated. Data came from immunoSEQ multiplex PCR; TCRdb stores just in-frame clones and leaves some out. The D gene and trimming were derived from the DNA, and the V and J assignments and clone size from that table. The sample lists approximately 240,000 clones; 87% were seen once. There are 14 residues in the CDR3. Germline lookup yields CDR1 SEHNR and CDR2 FQNEAQ (reference sequence). Trimming cost V 5 bases and J 3 bases; bases outside gene matches: 5. The V and J genes are TRBV7-9 and TRBJ1-2; 8 nucleotides line up with TRBD1. The origin of this receptor is a woman aged 18-29 years who had recovered from COVID-19. Sample: peripheral blood. CDR3: CASSIMDRDYGYTF. The CDR3 DNA reads TGTGCCAGCAGCATCATGGACAGGGACTATGGCTACACCTTC.